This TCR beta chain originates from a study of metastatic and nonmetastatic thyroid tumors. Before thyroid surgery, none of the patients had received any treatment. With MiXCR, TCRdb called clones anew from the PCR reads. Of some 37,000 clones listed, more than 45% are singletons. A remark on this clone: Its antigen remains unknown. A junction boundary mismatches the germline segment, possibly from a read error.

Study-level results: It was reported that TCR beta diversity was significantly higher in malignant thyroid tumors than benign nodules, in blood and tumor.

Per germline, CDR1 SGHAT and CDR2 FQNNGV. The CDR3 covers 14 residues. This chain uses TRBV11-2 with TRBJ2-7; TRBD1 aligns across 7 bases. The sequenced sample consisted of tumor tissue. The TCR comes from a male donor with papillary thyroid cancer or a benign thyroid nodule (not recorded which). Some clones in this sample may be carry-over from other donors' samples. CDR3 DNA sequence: TGTGCTAGCACCTCAGGGACAGCAGATTACGAGCAGTACTTC. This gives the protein CASTSGTADYEQYF.